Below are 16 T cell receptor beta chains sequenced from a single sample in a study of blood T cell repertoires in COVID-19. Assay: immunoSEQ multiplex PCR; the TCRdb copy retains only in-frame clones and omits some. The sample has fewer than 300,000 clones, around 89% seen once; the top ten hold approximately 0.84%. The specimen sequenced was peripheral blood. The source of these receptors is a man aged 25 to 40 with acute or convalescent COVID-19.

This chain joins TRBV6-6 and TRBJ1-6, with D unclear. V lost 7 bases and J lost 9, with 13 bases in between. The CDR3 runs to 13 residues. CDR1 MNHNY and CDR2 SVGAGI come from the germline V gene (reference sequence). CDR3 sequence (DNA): TGTGCCAGCATCAGAGGATTGGGTTCACCCCTCCACTTT. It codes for CASIRGLGSPLHF.

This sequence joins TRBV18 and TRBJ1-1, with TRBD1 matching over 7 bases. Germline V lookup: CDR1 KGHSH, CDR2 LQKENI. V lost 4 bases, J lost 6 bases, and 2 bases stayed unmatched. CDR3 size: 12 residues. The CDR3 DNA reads TGTGCCAGCTCACTCGACAGGGCTGAAGCTTTCTTT. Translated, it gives CASSLDRAEAFF. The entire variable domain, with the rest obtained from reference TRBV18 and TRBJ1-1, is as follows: NAGVMQNPRHLVRRRGQEARLRCSPMKGHSHVYWYRQLPEEGLKFMVYLQKENIIDESGMPKERFSAEFPKEGPSILRIQQVVRGDSAAYFCASSLDRAEAFFGQGTRLTVV.

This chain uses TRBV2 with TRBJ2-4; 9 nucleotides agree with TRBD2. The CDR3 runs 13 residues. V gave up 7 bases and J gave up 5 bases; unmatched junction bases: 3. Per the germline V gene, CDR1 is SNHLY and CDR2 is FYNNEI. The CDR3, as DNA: TGTGCCAGCACAGGCGGGGGGGAAAACATTCAGTACTTC. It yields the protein CASTGGGENIQYF.

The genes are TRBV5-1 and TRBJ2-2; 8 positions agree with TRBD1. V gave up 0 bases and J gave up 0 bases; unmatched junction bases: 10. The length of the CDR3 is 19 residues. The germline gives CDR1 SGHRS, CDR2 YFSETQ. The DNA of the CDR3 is TGCGCCAGCAGCTTGGGGACAGGGAATTTTTTCGCGAACACCGGGGAGCTGTTTTTT. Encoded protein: CASSLGTGNFFANTGELFF.

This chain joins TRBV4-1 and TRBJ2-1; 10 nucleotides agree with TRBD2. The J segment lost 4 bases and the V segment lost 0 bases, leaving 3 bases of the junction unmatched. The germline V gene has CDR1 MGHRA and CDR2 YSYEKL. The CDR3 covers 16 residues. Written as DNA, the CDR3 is TGCGCCAGCAGCCAAGAGGTAGCGGGGGGATACAATGAGCAGTTCTTC. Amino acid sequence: CASSQEVAGGYNEQFF.

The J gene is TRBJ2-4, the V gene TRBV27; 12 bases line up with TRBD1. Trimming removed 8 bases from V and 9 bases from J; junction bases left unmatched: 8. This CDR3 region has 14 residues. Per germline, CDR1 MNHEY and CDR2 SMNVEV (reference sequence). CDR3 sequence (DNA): TGTGCCAGCGGGAGGGACAGGGGGCATGGCATTCAGTACTTC. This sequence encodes CASGRDRGHGIQYF.

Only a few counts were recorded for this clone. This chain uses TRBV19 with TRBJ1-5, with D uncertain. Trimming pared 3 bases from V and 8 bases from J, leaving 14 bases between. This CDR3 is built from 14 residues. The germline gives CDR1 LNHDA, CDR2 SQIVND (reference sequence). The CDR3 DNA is TGTGCCAGTAGTATCTTTTCCCAGCGTGAGCCCCAGCATTTT. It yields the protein CASSIFSQREPQHF. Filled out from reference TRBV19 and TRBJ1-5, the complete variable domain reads DGGITQSPKYLFRKEGQNVTLSCEQNLNHDAMYWYRQDPGQGLRLIYYSQIVNDFQKGDIAEGYSVSREKKESFPLTVTSAQKNPTAFYLCASSIFSQREPQHFGDGTRLSIL.

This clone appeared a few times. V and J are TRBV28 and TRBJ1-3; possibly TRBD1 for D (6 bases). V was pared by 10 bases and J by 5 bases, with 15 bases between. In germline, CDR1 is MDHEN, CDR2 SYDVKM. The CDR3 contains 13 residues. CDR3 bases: TGTGCCACCGAGGGGGAGGGACGAAACACCATATATTTT. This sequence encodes CATEGEGRNTIYF.

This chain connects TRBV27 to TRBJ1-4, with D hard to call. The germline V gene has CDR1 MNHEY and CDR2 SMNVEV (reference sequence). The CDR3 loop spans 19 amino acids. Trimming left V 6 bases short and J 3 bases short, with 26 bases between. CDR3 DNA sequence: TGTGCCAGCAGCCCCGCGGGGTGGTATTCGGCCGGGGCTAATGAAAAACTGTTTTTT. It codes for CASSPAGWYSAGANEKLFF.

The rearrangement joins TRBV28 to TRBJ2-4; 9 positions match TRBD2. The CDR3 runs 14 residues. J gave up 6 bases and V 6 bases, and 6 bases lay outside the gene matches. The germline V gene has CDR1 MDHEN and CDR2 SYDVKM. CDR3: CASRGTSNGNIQYF. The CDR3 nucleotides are TGTGCCAGCAGAGGGACTAGCAATGGAAACATTCAGTACTTC.

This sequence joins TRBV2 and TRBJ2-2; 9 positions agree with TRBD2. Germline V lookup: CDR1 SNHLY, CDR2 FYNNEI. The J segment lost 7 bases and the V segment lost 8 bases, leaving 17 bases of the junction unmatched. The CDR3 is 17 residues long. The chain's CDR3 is CASGPLAGVVIGGELFF. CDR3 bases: TGTGCCAGCGGGCCTTTAGCGGGAGTAGTCATCGGCGGGGAGCTGTTTTTT.

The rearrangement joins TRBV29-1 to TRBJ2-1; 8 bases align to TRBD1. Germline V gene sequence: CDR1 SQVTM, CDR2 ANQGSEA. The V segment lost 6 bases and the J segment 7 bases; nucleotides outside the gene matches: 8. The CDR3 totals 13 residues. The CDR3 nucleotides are TGCAGCGTACGCCCCAGGGGGCCGAATGAGCAGTTCTTC. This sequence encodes CSVRPRGPNEQFF.

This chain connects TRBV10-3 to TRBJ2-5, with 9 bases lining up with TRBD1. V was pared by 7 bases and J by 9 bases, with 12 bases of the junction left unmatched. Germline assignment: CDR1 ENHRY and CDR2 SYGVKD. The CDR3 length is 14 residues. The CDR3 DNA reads TGTGCCATCACGCCCGGACAGGGGAACTTTCCCCAGTACTTC. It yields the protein CAITPGQGNFPQYF.

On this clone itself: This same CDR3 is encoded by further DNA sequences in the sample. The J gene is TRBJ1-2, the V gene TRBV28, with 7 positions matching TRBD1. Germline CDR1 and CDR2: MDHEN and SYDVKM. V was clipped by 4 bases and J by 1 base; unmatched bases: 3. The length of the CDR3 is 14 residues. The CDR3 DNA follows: TGTGCCAGCAGTTCCGGGACAGATAACTATGGCTACACCTTC. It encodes CASSSGTDNYGYTF.

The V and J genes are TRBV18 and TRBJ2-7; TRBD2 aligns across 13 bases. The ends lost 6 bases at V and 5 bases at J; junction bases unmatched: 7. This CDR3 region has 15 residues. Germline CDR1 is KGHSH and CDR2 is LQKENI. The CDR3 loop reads CASSTRTSGGDEQYF. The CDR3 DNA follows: TGTGCCAGCTCCACCAGGACTAGCGGGGGTGACGAGCAGTACTTC.

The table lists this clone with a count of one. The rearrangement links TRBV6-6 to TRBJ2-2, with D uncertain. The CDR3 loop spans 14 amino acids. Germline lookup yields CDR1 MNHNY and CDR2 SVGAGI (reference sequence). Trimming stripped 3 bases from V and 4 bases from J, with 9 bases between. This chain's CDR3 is CASSYTASTGELFF. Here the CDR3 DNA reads TGTGCCAGCAGTTATACAGCCTCCACCGGGGAGCTGTTTTTT.